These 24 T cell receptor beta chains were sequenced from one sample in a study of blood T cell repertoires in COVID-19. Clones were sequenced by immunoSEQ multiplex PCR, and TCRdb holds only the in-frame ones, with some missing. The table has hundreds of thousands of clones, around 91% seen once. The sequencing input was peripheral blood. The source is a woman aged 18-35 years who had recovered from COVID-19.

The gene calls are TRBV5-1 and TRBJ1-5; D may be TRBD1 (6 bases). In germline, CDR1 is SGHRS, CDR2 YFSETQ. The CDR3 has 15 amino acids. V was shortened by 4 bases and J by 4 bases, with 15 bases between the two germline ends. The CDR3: CASSLTGQLNQPQHF. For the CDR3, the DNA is TGCGCCAGCAGCCTAACCGGACAGCTAAATCAGCCCCAGCATTTT.

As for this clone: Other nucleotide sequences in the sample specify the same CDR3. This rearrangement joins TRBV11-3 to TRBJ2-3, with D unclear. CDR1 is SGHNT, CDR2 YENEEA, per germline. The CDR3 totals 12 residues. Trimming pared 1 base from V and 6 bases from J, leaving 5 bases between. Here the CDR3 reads CASSLVADTQYF. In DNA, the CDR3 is TGTGCCAGCAGCTTAGTGGCCGATACGCAGTATTTT.

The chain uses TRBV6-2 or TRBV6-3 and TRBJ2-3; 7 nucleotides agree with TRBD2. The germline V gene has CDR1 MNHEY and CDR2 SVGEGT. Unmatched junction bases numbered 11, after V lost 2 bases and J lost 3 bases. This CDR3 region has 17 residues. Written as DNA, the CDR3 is TGTGCCAGCAGTTACAGTGGGGCGGGAGTGGGGACAGATACGCAGTATTTT. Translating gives CASSYSGAGVGTDTQYF.

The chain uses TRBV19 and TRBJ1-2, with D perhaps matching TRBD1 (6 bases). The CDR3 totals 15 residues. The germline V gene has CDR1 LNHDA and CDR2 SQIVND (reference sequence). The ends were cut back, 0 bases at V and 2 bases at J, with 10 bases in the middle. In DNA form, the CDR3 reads TGTGCCAGTAGTATAGATACAGGGTACAACTATGGCTACACCTTC. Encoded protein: CASSIDTGYNYGYTF.

The DNA for the CDR3 is TGTGCCAGCACCCGAGAAGGGGTCAGGTGGATGAACACTGAAGCTTTCTTT. It yields the protein CASTREGVRWMNTEAFF. The chain carries TRBV2 and TRBJ1-1; D possibly corresponds to TRBD1 (5 bases). Germline CDR1 and CDR2: SNHLY and FYNNEI. CDR3 length: 17 residues. Trimming removed 7 bases at V and 0 bases at J, with 21 bases between.

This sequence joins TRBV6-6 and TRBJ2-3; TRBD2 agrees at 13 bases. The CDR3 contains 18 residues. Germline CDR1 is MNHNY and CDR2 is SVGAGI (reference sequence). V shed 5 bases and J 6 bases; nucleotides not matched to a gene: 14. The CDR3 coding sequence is TGTGCCAGCAGTCCATCCGGGACTAGCGGGAAGGGGAAGGATACGCAGTATTTT. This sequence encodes CASSPSGTSGKGKDTQYF.

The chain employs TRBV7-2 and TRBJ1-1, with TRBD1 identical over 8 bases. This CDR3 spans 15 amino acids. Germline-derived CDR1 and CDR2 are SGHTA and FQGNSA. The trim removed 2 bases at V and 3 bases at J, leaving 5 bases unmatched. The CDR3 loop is CASSLTGTGYTEAFF. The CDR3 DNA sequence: TGTGCCAGCAGCTTAACCGGGACAGGTTACACTGAAGCTTTCTTT.

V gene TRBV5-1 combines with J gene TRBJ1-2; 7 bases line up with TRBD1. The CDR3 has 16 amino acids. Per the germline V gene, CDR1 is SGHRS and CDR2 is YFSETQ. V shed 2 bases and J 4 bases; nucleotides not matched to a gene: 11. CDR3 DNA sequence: TGCGCCAGCAGCTTACCTGGACAGGAGATGGCCTATGGCTACACCTTC. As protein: CASSLPGQEMAYGYTF.

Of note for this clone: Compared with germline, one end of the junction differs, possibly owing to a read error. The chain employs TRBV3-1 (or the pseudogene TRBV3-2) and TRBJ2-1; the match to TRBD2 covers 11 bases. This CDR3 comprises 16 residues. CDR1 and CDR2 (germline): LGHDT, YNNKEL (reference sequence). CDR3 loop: CASGQAGTSGYNEQFF. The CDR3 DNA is TGTGCCAGCGGCCAAGCGGGGACTAGCGGCTACAATGAGCAGTTCTTC.

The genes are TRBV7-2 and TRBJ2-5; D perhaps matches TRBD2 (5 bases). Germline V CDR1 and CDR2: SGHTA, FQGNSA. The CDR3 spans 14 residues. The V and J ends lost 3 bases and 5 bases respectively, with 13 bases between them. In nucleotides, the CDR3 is TGTGCCAGCAGCTTGTCCGGGATCGAGGAGACCCAGTACTTC. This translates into CASSLSGIEETQYF. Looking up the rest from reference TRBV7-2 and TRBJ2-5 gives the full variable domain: GAGVSQSPSNKVTEKGKDVELRCDPISGHTALYWYRQSLGQGLEFLIYFQGNSAPDKSGLPSDRFSAERTGGSVSTLTIQRTQQEDSAVYLCASSLSGIEETQYFGPGTRLLVL.

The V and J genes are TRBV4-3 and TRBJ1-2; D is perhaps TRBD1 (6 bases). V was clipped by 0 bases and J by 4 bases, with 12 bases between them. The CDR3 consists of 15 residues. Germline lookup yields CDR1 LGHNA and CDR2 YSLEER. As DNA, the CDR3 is TGCGCCAGCAGCCAAGAAGCGTACAGGGTCTATGGCTACACCTTC. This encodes CASSQEAYRVYGYTF.

CDR3 protein: CASSSGALGQVNTGELFF. The DNA of the CDR3 is TGTGCCAGCAGCTCCGGGGCCCTGGGACAGGTGAACACCGGGGAGCTGTTTTTT. The genes are TRBV11-2 and TRBJ2-2, with 8 bases lining up with TRBD1. The V gene end was trimmed by 4 bases and the J gene end by 1 base; junction bases not matched to a gene: 11. The V gene's germline CDR1 is SGHAT and CDR2 FQNNGV. The CDR3 has 18 residues.

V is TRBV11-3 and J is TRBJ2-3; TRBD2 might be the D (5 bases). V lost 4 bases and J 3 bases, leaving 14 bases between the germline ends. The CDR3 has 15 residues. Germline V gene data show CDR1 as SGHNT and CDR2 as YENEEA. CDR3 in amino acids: CASSYPSRGTDTQYF. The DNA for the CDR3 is TGTGCCAGCAGCTACCCCTCAAGAGGGACAGATACGCAGTATTTT.

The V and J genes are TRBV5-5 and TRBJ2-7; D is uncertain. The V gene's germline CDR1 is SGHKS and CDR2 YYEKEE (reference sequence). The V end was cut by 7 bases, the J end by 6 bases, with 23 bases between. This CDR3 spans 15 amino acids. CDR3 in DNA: TGTGCCAGCCGAATCCTTGTACCTACGATGCTCGAGCAGTACGTC. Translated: CASRILVPTMLEQYV.

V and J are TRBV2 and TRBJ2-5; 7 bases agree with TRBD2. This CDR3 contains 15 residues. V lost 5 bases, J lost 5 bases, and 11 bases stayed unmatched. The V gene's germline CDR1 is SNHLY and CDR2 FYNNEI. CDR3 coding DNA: TGTGCCAGCAGTTACTCGCGGGAGCGATATGAGACCCAGTACTTC. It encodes CASSYSRERYETQYF. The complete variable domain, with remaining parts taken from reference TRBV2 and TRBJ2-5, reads EPEVTQTPSHQVTQMGQEVILRCVPISNHLYFYWYRQILGQKVEFLVSFYNNEISEKSEIFDDQFSVERPDGSNFTLKIRSTKLEDSAMYFCASSYSRERYETQYFGPGTRLLVL.

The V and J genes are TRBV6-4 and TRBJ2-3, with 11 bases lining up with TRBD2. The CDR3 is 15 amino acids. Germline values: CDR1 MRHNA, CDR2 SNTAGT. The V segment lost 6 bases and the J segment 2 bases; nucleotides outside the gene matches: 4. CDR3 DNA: TGTGCCAGCAGACTAGCGGGAGTTCCCACAGATACGCAGTATTTT. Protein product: CASRLAGVPTDTQYF.

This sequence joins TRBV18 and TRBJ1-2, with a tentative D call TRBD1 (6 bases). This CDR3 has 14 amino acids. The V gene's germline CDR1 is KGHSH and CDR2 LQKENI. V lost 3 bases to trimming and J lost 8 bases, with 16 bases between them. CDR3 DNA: TGTGCCAGCTCACCTCGGGACATTACCATAGGCTACACCTTC. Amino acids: CASSPRDITIGYTF.

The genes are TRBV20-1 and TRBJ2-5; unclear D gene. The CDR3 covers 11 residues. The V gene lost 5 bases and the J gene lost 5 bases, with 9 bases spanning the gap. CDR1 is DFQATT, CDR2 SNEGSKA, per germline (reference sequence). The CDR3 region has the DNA TGCAGTGCTCCCGTGCGGGAGACCCAGTACTTC. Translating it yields CSAPVRETQYF.

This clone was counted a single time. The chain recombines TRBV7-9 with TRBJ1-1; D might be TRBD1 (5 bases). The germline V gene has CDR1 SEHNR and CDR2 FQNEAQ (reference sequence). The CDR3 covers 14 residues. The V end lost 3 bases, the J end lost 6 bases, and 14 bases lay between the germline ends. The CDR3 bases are TGTGCCAGCAGCTTCAGGGAGGGGTACGCTGAAGCTTTCTTT. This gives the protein CASSFREGYAEAFF.

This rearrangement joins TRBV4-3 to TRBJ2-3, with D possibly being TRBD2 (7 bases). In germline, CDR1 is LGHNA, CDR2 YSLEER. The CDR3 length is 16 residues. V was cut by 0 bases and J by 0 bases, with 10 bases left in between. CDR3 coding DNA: TGCGCCAGCAGCCAAGATGGGAGGGGGAGCACAGATACGCAGTATTTT. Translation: CASSQDGRGSTDTQYF.

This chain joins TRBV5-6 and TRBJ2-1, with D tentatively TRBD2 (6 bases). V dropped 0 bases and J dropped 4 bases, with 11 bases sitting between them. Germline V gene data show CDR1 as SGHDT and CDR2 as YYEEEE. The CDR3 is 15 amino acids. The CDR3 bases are TGTGCCAGCAGCTTGGCGGGACTCCAATACAATGAGCAGTTCTTC. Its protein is CASSLAGLQYNEQFF. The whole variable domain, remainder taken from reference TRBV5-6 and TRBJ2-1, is DAGVTQSPTHLIKTRGQQVTLRCSPKSGHDTVSWYQQALGQGPQFIFQYYEEEERQRGNFPDRFSGHQFPNYSSELNVNALLLGDSALYLCASSLAGLQYNEQFFGPGTRLTVL.

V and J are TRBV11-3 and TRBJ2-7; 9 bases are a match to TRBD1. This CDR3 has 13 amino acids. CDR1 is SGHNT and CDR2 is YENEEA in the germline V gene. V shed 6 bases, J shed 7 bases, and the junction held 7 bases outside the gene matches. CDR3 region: CASSLQGAGEQYV. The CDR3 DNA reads TGTGCCAGCAGTTTACAGGGGGCCGGGGAGCAGTACGTC.

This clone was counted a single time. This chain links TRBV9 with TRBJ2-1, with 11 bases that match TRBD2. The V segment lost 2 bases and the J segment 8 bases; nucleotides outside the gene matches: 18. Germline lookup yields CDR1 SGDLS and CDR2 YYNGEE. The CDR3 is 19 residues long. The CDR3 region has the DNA TGTGCCAGCAGCGTCACCGACGCATCTCTAGCGGGAGGTCGGCATGAGCAGTTCTTC. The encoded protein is CASSVTDASLAGGRHEQFF.

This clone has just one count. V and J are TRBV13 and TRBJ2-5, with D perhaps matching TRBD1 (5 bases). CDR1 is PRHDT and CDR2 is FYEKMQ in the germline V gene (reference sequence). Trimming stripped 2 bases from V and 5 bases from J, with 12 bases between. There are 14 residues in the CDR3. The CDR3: CASSLTRAGETQYF. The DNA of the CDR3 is TGTGCCAGCAGCTTAACCAGGGCAGGGGAGACCCAGTACTTC.